This T cell receptor (beta chain) was captured by sequencing in a study of cytomegalovirus exposure and HLA in healthy donors. The CDR3 runs 16 residues. Germline CDR1 MDHEN, CDR2 SYDVKM. V dropped 3 bases and J dropped 4 bases, with 17 bases sitting between them. Use of 60 Vbeta and 13 Jbeta primers characterized the PCR. TCRdb keeps only in-frame clones here, not all; method: immunoSEQ multiplex PCR. This sample has 210,000 or so clones, with about three quarters found just once. The clonotype was recovered from a man between 18 and 35 years old in good health and CMV-seronegative. Source material: PBMCs. The chain has TRBV28 and TRBJ2-3, with D tentatively TRBD2 (6 bases). The CDR3 region is CASSFVRRALPDTQYF. The CDR3 region has the DNA TGTGCCAGCAGTTTCGTGCGGAGGGCCTTGCCAGATACGCAGTATTTT.